This T cell receptor beta chain was obtained from a study of OX40 agonist ivuxolimab in advanced cancers. On the study more broadly: Ivuxolimab, an antibody acting as an agonist of OX40 (CD134), was used to treat patients. Findings and limits, study-wide: Within 6 weeks, CD4+ and CD8+ blood T cells expanded clonally at 0.1 to 3.0 mg/kg.

TCRdb's table, derived via immunoSEQ multiplex PCR, lists solely in-frame clones and lacks some. This sample has tens of thousands of clones, with approximately 91% found just once. As to this clone: Its antigen is as yet unknown.

Trimming at V came to 0 bases and at J to 2 bases, leaving 7 bases not matched to a gene. The CDR3 length is 17 residues. The germline V gene has CDR1 SGDLS and CDR2 YYNGEE. Sequencing was performed on CD4+ or CD8+ T cells sorted from blood, taken in a trial of the OX40 agonist ivuxolimab. The rearrangement uses TRBV9 and TRBJ2-2; 7 nucleotides agree with TRBD2. The TCR originated in an adult with an advanced solid tumor such as melanoma, head and neck, liver or kidney cancer. CDR3 nucleotides: TGTGCCAGCAGCGTAGCTGGGGACTATCCTAACACCGGGGAGCTGTTTTTT. Translating gives CASSVAGDYPNTGELFF. Full variable domain (remainder filled in from reference TRBV9 and TRBJ2-2): DSGVTQTPKHLITATGQRVTLRCSPRSGDLSVYWYQQSLDQGLQFLIQYYNGEERAKGNILERFSAQQFPDLHSELNLSSLELGDSALYFCASSVAGDYPNTGELFFGEGSRLTVL.